These 15 T cell receptor beta chains share one sample of origin, sequenced in a study of PD-1 blockade in classical Hodgkin lymphoma. Sequencing used immunoSEQ multiplex PCR; TCRdb keeps in-frame clones, though not all of them. The sample shows 40,000 to 50,000 clones, roughly 78% of them seen only once. After autologous stem cell transplantation all patients relapsed, and prior brentuximab vedotin exposure differed between cohorts. The starting material was peripheral blood mononuclear cells (PBMCs), obtained at baseline. Every receptor here comes from a human donor with classical Hodgkin lymphoma.

This clone was seen just once. V is TRBV30 and J is TRBJ2-7, with D perhaps TRBD2 (6 bases). CDR1 and CDR2 (germline): GTSNPN, SVGIG (reference sequence). The CDR3 contains 14 residues. V shed 7 bases and J shed 2 bases, with 18 bases lying between them. The CDR3 DNA is TGTGCCTTGTATGGGGGGACTTTCCCCTACGAGCAGTACTTC. Amino acid sequence: CALYGGTFPYEQYF. Full variable domain (remainder filled in from reference TRBV30 and TRBJ2-7): SQTIHQWPATLVQPVGSPLSLECTVEGTSNPNLYWYRQAAGRGLQLLFYSVGIGQISSEVPQNLSASRPQDRQFILSSKKLLLSDSGFYLCALYGGTFPYEQYFGPGTRLTVT.

The genes are TRBV4-1 and TRBJ2-5; D is perhaps TRBD1 or TRBD2 (6 bases each). The V gene's germline CDR1 is MGHRA and CDR2 YSYEKL. The CDR3 sequence is 16 residues long. V was cut by 4 bases and J by 1 base, with 16 bases left in between. CDR3 coding DNA: TGCGCCAGCAGCCGCGCCGGGAGAGGGGGCCAAGAGACCCAGTACTTC. Residues: CASSRAGRGGQETQYF.

This sequence joins TRBV5-4 and TRBJ1-2; D possibly corresponds to TRBD1 (6 bases). CDR3 length: 15 residues. CDR1 and CDR2 from the germline V gene are SGHNT and YYREEE (reference sequence). V was shortened by 3 bases and J by 7 bases, with 19 bases between the two germline ends. In DNA form, the CDR3 reads TGTGCCAGCAGCTCCCGGTGGCAGGGGCTAGGTGGCTACACCTTC. Translated: CASSSRWQGLGGYTF.

In its sample, this clone was seen a few times. CDR3 residues: CATSRDRAPGQPQHF. CDR3 sequence (DNA): TGTGCCACCAGCAGAGATCGGGCTCCTGGGCAGCCCCAGCATTTT. The V gene is TRBV15, the J gene TRBJ1-5; D unresolved. This CDR3 region has 15 residues. Germline V CDR1 and CDR2: LNHNV, YYDKDF (reference sequence). Trimming removed 0 bases from V and 7 bases from J, with 13 bases in between.

The chain is built from TRBV11-3 and TRBJ1-1; D perhaps matches TRBD1 (5 bases). Germline lookup yields CDR1 SGHNT and CDR2 YENEEA. V was trimmed by 1 base and J by 7 bases, leaving 10 bases between them. The CDR3 is made up of 13 amino acids. The CDR3 sequence: CASSLVSGGEAFF. CDR3 nucleotide sequence: TGTGCCAGCAGCTTAGTCTCGGGGGGTGAAGCTTTCTTT.

The chain employs TRBV5-4 and TRBJ1-1; no clear D. CDR1 is SGHNT, CDR2 YYREEE, per germline (reference sequence). The V and J ends lost 4 bases and 1 base respectively, with 17 bases between them. The CDR3 sequence is 16 residues long. Here the CDR3 reads CASSLRVDGRNTEAFF. The CDR3 DNA reads TGTGCCAGCAGCCTACGAGTCGACGGGAGGAACACTGAAGCTTTCTTT.

CDR3 nucleotide sequence: TGTGCCAGCAGCTTAAAGCAGGGGTTTACGTTAAACTATGGCTACACCTTC. It codes for CASSLKQGFTLNYGYTF. This chain links TRBV7-2 with TRBJ1-2, with D maybe TRBD1 (6 bases). CDR1 and CDR2 from the germline V gene are SGHTA and FQGNSA. Trimming took off 2 bases at V and 2 bases at J, with 18 bases between the two ends. The CDR3 totals 17 residues.

This clone was recorded once. The V call is TRBV7-3, the J call TRBJ2-7, with D perhaps given as TRBD1 or TRBD2 (5 bases each). The V gene lost 5 bases and the J gene lost 1 base, with 15 bases spanning the gap. The CDR3 consists of 15 residues. Germline loops: CDR1 SGHTA, CDR2 FQGTGA. CDR3 amino acids: CASSLHGTPSYEQYF. CDR3 DNA: TGTGCCAGCAGCCTCCACGGGACGCCGTCCTACGAGCAGTACTTC.

The chain uses TRBV7-9 and TRBJ1-1; D gene uncertain. Per germline, CDR1 SEHNR and CDR2 FQNEAQ (reference sequence). The CDR3 totals 13 residues. Trimming took 5 bases from V and 1 from J, leaving 8 bases between them. The CDR3 nucleotides are TGTGCCAGCAGCCCAGGACGGAACACTGAAGCTTTCTTT. This gives the protein CASSPGRNTEAFF. The variable domain in full, completed from reference TRBV7-9 and TRBJ1-1, reads DTGVSQNPRHKITKRGQNVTFRCDPISEHNRLYWYRQTLGQGPEFLTYFQNEAQLEKSRLLSDRFSAERPKGSFSTLEIQRTEQGDSAMYLCASSPGRNTEAFFGQGTRLTVV.

This clone occurred once. The V call is TRBV27, the J call TRBJ1-3; D might be TRBD1 (5 bases). The germline V and J ends were trimmed by 5 bases and 2 bases, with 13 bases remaining between them. The length of the CDR3 is 15 residues. Germline lookup yields CDR1 MNHEY and CDR2 SMNVEV (reference sequence). The CDR3 region is CASSPSGTTGNTIYF. DNA of the CDR3: TGTGCCAGCAGTCCCTCCGGGACTACTGGAAACACCATATATTTT.

This chain joins TRBV19 and TRBJ1-2; 7 nucleotides line up with TRBD1. After removal of 4 bases from V and 7 bases from J, the junction contained 6 bases not matched to a gene. CDR1 and CDR2 (germline): LNHDA, SQIVND (reference sequence). There are 13 residues in the CDR3. The CDR3 region has the DNA TGTGCCAGTAGTACAGGGGGGCCTCGTGGCTACACCTTC. Protein: CASSTGGPRGYTF. Full variable domain (remainder filled in from reference TRBV19 and TRBJ1-2): DGGITQSPKYLFRKEGQNVTLSCEQNLNHDAMYWYRQDPGQGLRLIYYSQIVNDFQKGDIAEGYSVSREKKESFPLTVTSAQKNPTAFYLCASSTGGPRGYTFGSGTRLTVV.

V gene TRBV7-6 combines with J gene TRBJ2-5; the match to TRBD2 covers 11 bases. From germline, CDR1 is SGHVS and CDR2 FNYEAQ. The CDR3 is 15 amino acids. V gave up 6 bases and J gave up 2 bases; unmatched junction bases: 5. This CDR3 is CASSYSGGDQETQYF. CDR3 DNA sequence: TGTGCCAGCAGTTATAGCGGGGGGGATCAAGAGACCCAGTACTTC. Supplemented by reference TRBV7-6 and TRBJ2-5, the full variable domain reads GAGVSQSPRYKVTKRGQDVALRCDPISGHVSLYWYRQALGQGPEFLTYFNYEAQQDKSGLPNDRFSAERPEGSISTLTIQRTEQRDSAMYRCASSYSGGDQETQYFGPGTRLLVL.

The chain links TRBV5-1 to TRBJ2-5; possibly TRBD1 for D (6 bases). The V gene lost 3 bases and the J gene lost 5 bases, with 14 bases spanning the gap. Germline assignment: CDR1 SGHRS and CDR2 YFSETQ. The length of the CDR3 is 14 residues. The CDR3 sequence is CASSSTGSGETQYF. In DNA form, the CDR3 reads TGCGCCAGCAGCTCTACAGGGTCCGGTGAGACCCAGTACTTC.

The rearrangement uses TRBV11-2 and TRBJ2-3, with 10 bases fitting TRBD1. This CDR3 is 15 amino acids long. Germline CDR1 is SGHAT and CDR2 is FQNNGV. The V gene end was trimmed by 5 bases and the J gene end by 2 bases; junction bases not matched to a gene: 4. The CDR3 loop is CASSTGTGDTDTQYF. DNA of the CDR3: TGTGCCAGCAGCACTGGGACAGGGGACACAGATACGCAGTATTTT.

This chain joins TRBV9 and TRBJ2-7, with 7 bases identical to TRBD2. CDR1 is SGDLS and CDR2 is YYNGEE in the germline V gene. The CDR3 is made up of 12 amino acids. Trimming removed 2 bases from V and 5 bases from J; junction bases left unmatched: 1. The CDR3 DNA follows: TGTGCCAGCAGCGTGGGAGGGAACGAGCAGTACTTC. Amino acid sequence: CASSVGGNEQYF.